The clone carrying this T cell receptor beta chain has just one count. The data stem from a study of blood T cell repertoires in COVID-19. Clones were read by immunoSEQ multiplex PCR, and TCRdb kept only the in-frame ones, dropping some. The sample shows approximately 140,000 clones, 86% of them seen only once. The sample taken for sequencing was peripheral blood. The sequence was collected from a man in his 70s with acute or convalescent COVID-19.

CDR3 nucleotides: TGTGCCAGCAGCTCCCCAACAGGGGTGAACACCGGGGAGCTGTTTTTT. Translating gives CASSSPTGVNTGELFF. The chain joins TRBV7-2 to TRBJ2-2; 7 nucleotides agree with TRBD1. CDR3 length equals 16 residues. Germline V gene data show CDR1 as SGHTA and CDR2 as FQGNSA. V was pared by 4 bases and J by 1 base, with 6 bases of the junction left unmatched.